The rows below give T cell receptor beta chains drawn from one sample of a study of T cell responses to AZD1222 COVID-19 vaccine. Assay: immunoSEQ multiplex PCR; the TCRdb copy retains only in-frame clones and omits some. The profile covers about 110,000 clones, with 85% to 90% appearing a single time and approximately 5% taken by the ten largest. The source was peripheral blood, collected on day 0 of AZD1222 vaccination. The origin of the receptors is an adult in good health. Both conserved end residues are part of each CDR3. The D gene is left open where the match is weak. Part of the rows lack a size; the others show once, few, many or a class for expanded clones.

J	size	V	D	DNA	CDR3
TRBJ1-4	-	TRBV4-3	-	TGCGCCAGCAGCCCCCGGGGAGACAGTAATGAAAAACTGTTTTTT	CASSPRGDSNEKLFF
TRBJ1-6	-	TRBV2	TRBD1	TGTGCCAGCATGACAGGGGGAGGTTCACCCCTCCACTTT	CASMTGGGSPLHF
TRBJ1-2	-	TRBV7-2	-	TGTGCCAGCAGCGCACGGGAGGGGGACTTTTATGGCTACACCTTC	CASSAREGDFYGYTF
TRBJ2-6	-	TRBV7-3	TRBD1	TGTGCCAGCAGCTTAACGGCGACAGGGGCTGCCGGGGCCAACGTCCTGACTTTC	CASSLTATGAAGANVLTF
TRBJ2-1	few	TRBV7-9	TRBD2	TGTGCCAGCAGCTTAACTAGCGGGAGTGATGAGCAGTTCTTC	CASSLTSGSDEQFF
TRBJ1-2	-	TRBV6-5	TRBD1	TGTGCCAGCAGGGGGATGACAGGGGATGGCTACACCTTC	CASRGMTGDGYTF
TRBJ1-2	-	TRBV5-1	-	TGCGCCAGCAGCTTTGGGGGCGACTATGGCTACACCTTC	CASSFGGDYGYTF
TRBJ2-7	-	TRBV19	TRBD2	TGTGCCAGTAGTAGAACTAGCGGTAGCTCCTACGAGCAGTACTTC	CASSRTSGSSYEQYF
TRBJ2-7	few	TRBV2	-	TGTGCCAGCAGAGGGTGGGCCGAGCAGTACTTC	CASRGWAEQYF
TRBJ1-5	-	TRBV7-2	-	TGTGCCAGCAGCTTAAAGCCGGGCTCTAGCAATCAGCCCCAGCATTTT	CASSLKPGSSNQPQHF
TRBJ2-7	-	TRBV28	TRBD1	TGTGCCAGCACCCCCGGGACAGCCTACGAGCAGTACTTC	CASTPGTAYEQYF
TRBJ2-1	-	TRBV11-2	-	TGTGCCAGCAGCGGAGGGGGGGTACGGTACAATGAGCAGTTCTTC	CASSGGGVRYNEQFF
TRBJ2-5	-	TRBV5-1	TRBD1	TGCGCCAGCAGCTTGGCAGAGTTTGGCCAGGGACAGGCGTACCAAGAGACCCAGTACTTC	CASSLAEFGQGQAYQETQYF
TRBJ2-1	-	TRBV7-3	-	TGTGCCAGCAGCCCCGGCGGAGGGGTTGCGATCTTC	CASSPGGGVAIF
TRBJ1-3	-	TRBV27	-	TGTGCCAGCAGTCCCCAGGGAAGCGCTGGAAACACCATATATTTT	CASSPQGSAGNTIYF
TRBJ2-5	-	TRBV7-9	-	TGTGCCAGCAGCGCCGACGGCGGGACCCAAGAGACCCAGTACTTC	CASSADGGTQETQYF
TRBJ1-5	-	TRBV5-5	TRBD1	TGTGCCAGCAGCTTGACAGGGGCGAGCAATCAGCCCCAGCATTTT	CASSLTGASNQPQHF
TRBJ1-2	-	TRBV29-1	-	TGCAGCGTTAGAAGCAACTACTATGGCTACACCTTC	CSVRSNYYGYTF
TRBJ2-5	-	TRBV28	-	TGTGCCAGCAGTCAATTTTGGGGAGAGGGGGGGAAGGAGACCCAGTACTTC	CASSQFWGEGGKETQYF
TRBJ2-1	-	TRBV5-4	TRBD2	TGTGCCAGCAGCCTAAGACTAGCGGGAGAGGATGAGCAGTTCTTC	CASSLRLAGEDEQFF
TRBJ1-1	-	TRBV24-1	-	TGTGCCACCAGTGACAGTAACACTGAAGCTTTCTTT	CATSDSNTEAFF
TRBJ1-2	once	TRBV9	-	TGTGCCAGCAGCGTAGATCTGTCAAACTATGGCTACACCTTC	CASSVDLSNYGYTF
TRBJ1-2	few	TRBV4-2	-	TGTGCCAGCAGCCTAGGCTATGGCTACACCTTC	CASSLGYGYTF
TRBJ1-2	-	TRBV28	TRBD1	TGTGCCAGCAGCGACAGGGGGTATGGCTACACCTTC	CASSDRGYGYTF
TRBJ1-2	-	TRBV15	TRBD1	TGTGCCACCAGCAGAGACGGCGGCCGACAGGGGGAAAATGGCTACACCTTC	CATSRDGGRQGENGYTF
TRBJ1-5	-	TRBV7-6	TRBD1	TGTGCCAGCAGCCGCGACACGGGACAGCGAAATCAGCCCCAGCATTTT	CASSRDTGQRNQPQHF
TRBJ1-2	once	TRBV9	-	TGTGCCAGCAGCATCGGGGGGGACCACTATGGCTACACCTTC	CASSIGGDHYGYTF
TRBJ1-2	-	TRBV3-1/TRBV3-2	-	TGTGCCAGCAGCCAAGAAGCGGAAGGCTACACCTTC	CASSQEAEGYTF
TRBJ2-2	-	TRBV27	TRBD2	TGTGCCAGCAGTATCCGGACTAGCGGGAGGATAAACACCGGGGAGCTGTTTTTT	CASSIRTSGRINTGELFF
TRBJ2-7	-	TRBV12-3/TRBV12-4	-	TGTGCCAGCAGTTTTGGTAGGGCCCACGAGCAGTACTTC	CASSFGRAHEQYF
TRBJ2-7	few	TRBV4-1	TRBD2	TGCGCCAGCAGCCAAGAGGGGACTAGTCTCTACGAGCAGTACTTC	CASSQEGTSLYEQYF
TRBJ2-6	once	TRBV2	TRBD1	TGTGCCAGCAGCCGGGCCAGGGGGTATGGGGCCAACGTCCTGACTTTC	CASSRARGYGANVLTF
TRBJ1-4	-	TRBV7-2	-	TGTGCCAGCAGCCCCCGGCACGATACTAGAACTAATGAAAAACTGTTTTTT	CASSPRHDTRTNEKLFF
TRBJ2-3	-	TRBV6-5	-	TGTGCCAGCAGCCGCTTGACAGCCCCCACAGATACGCAGTATTTT	CASSRLTAPTDTQYF
TRBJ1-1	-	TRBV7-9	-	TGTGCCAGCAGCTACCAGGGAAACACTGAAGCTTTCTTT	CASSYQGNTEAFF
TRBJ1-6	-	TRBV28	-	TGTGCCAGCCGAATCGCCCGGATAGGGCATAATTCACCCCTCCACTTT	CASRIARIGHNSPLHF
TRBJ1-5	-	TRBV3-1/TRBV3-2	-	TGTGCCAGCAGCCAAGGGGGGTTTCAGCCCCAGCATTTT	CASSQGGFQPQHF
TRBJ1-2	once	TRBV6-5	-	TGTGCCAGCAGTCGTTCCACCCTCAGGGCGAATGGCTACACCTTC	CASSRSTLRANGYTF
TRBJ1-3	-	TRBV12-3/TRBV12-4	-	TGTGCCAGCAGTTTAGGGGGAAACACCATATATTTT	CASSLGGNTIYF
TRBJ2-7	once	TRBV7-8	-	TGTGCCAGCAGCTGGGACAAACGCGAGCAGTACTTC	CASSWDKREQYF
TRBJ1-6	-	TRBV6-2/TRBV6-3	-	TGTGCCAGCAGTGACGCCGACAGGAGCTCCTATAATTCACCCCTCCACTTT	CASSDADRSSYNSPLHF
TRBJ2-5	-	TRBV5-4	TRBD2	TGTGCCAGCGGCCGGGAGGAGGGGGAGACCCAGTACTTC	CASGREEGETQYF
TRBJ2-2	-	TRBV6-4	-	TGTGCCAGCAGTGTCCAGGAGGGAACCGGGGAGCTGTTTTTT	CASSVQEGTGELFF